This T cell receptor (beta chain) was observed in a study of blood T cell repertoires in COVID-19. As for the study in general: Sites across the United States, Italy and Spain contributed samples from acute and convalescent COVID-19. T cells, B-cell-depleted T cells, or PBMCs supplied cDNA or gDNA.

Authors' data handling: Amplifying reference gene primers gave estimates of nucleated cell counts. Repertoires were generated with immunoSEQ multiplex PCR, while TCRdb's copy carries only in-frame clones and drops some. V and J calls and clone size come straight from that table; D and trimming were deduced from the DNA. The sample holds about 280,000 clones, 88% seen once. The V gene end was trimmed by 0 bases and the J gene end by 8 bases; junction bases not matched to a gene: 6. CDR3 length: 16 residues. Germline V gene sequence: CDR1 WNHNN, CDR2 SYGVQD (reference sequence). The TCR sequence derives from a woman aged 25 to 39 with COVID-19, enrolled during active disease. This chain links TRBV10-1 with TRBJ2-3; 12 positions match TRBD2. The source material was peripheral blood. The CDR3 sequence: CASSESLAGGRGTQYF. Written as DNA, the CDR3 is TGCGCCAGCAGTGAGTCGCTAGCGGGAGGGCGAGGTACGCAGTATTTT.